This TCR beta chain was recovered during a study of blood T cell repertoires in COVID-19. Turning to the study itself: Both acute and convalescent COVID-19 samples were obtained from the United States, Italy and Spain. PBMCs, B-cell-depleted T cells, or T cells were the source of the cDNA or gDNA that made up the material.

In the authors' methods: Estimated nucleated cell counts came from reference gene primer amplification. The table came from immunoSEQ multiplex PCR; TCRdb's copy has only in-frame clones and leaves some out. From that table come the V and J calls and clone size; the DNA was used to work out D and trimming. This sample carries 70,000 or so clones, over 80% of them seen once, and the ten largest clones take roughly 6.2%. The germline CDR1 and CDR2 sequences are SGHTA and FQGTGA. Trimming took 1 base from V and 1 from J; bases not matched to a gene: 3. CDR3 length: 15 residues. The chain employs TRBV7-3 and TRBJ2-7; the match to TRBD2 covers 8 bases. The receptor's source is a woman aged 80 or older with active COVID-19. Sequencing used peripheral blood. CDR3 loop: CASSLMAGGSYEQYF. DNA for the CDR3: TGTGCCAGCAGCTTAATGGCGGGAGGTTCCTACGAGCAGTACTTC.